This T cell receptor beta chain was recovered during a study of T cells in Graves' hyperthyroidism and ophthalmopathy. Broader study findings: For ophthalmopathy, model prediction preceded onset by a median roughly 6.3 months. Most clonotypes that expanded in the thyroid above 0.001 also showed up in blood. Using 13 V-J features, a model discriminated ophthalmopathy from stable hyperthyroidism.

V shed 1 base, J shed 4 bases, and the junction held 4 bases outside the gene matches. In germline, CDR1 is LNHNV, CDR2 YYDKDF (reference sequence). This CDR3 is 16 amino acids long. RNA transcripts gave rise to amplified TCR beta CDR3 regions. During a first-round RT-PCR of the TCR CDR3, the HTBI primer set was used. TCRdb re-derived calls from the multiplex PCR reads in MiXCR, one entry per CDR3 protein. Among hundreds of thousands of distinct CDR3 sequences listed, 45% were seen once. Patients were excluded because of uncontrolled infection, other autoimmune disease, pregnancy or lactation. This clonotype showed up many times. Its antigen is not identified.

The source material was peripheral blood or thyroid tissue (not recorded which). This TCR was recovered from an adult man with Graves' disease, either hyperthyroidism or ophthalmopathy (not recorded which). This sequence joins TRBV15 and TRBJ2-5, with TRBD2 matching over 12 bases. The CDR3 bases are TGTGCCACCAGCAGAGTTATACTAGCGGGGGGAGAGACCCAGTACTTC. This sequence encodes CATSRVILAGGETQYF.